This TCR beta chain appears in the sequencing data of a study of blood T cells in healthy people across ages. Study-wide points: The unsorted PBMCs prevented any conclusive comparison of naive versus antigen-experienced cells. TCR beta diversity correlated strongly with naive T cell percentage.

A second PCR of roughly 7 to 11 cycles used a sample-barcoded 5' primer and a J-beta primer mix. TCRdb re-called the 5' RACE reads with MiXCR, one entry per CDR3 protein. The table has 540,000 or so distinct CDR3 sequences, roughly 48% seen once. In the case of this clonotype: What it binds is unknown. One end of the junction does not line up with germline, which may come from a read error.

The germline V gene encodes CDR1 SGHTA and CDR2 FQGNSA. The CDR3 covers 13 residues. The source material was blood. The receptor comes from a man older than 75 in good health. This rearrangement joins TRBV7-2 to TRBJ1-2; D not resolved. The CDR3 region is CASSLNSLDGYTF. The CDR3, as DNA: TGTGCCAGTAGCTTAAACTCGTTAGATGGCTACACCTTC.